This T cell receptor (beta chain) comes out of a study of blood T cell repertoires in COVID-19. Unmatched junction bases numbered 4, after V lost 2 bases and J lost 5 bases. The CDR3 runs to 14 residues. Germline CDR1 reads SGHNT; CDR2 reads YYREEE (reference sequence). Sequencing used immunoSEQ multiplex PCR; TCRdb keeps in-frame clones, though not all of them. The sample yields about 250,000 clones, approximately 85% seen once. Source material: PBMCs or T cells enriched from blood (not recorded which). The sequence derives from a woman under 40 who had recovered from COVID-19. The chain has TRBV5-4 and TRBJ2-4; 7 bases map to TRBD1. The CDR3 spells CASSFDRVQNIQYF. CDR3 sequence (DNA): TGTGCCAGCAGCTTTGACAGGGTCCAAAACATTCAGTACTTC.